Listed below are T cell receptor beta chains from one sample, sequenced in a study of T cells in Graves' hyperthyroidism and ophthalmopathy. Each CDR3 protein is one row after TCRdb ran MiXCR on the multiplex PCR reads. The sample records about 330,000 distinct CDR3 sequences, approximately 14% being singletons. The sequencing input was blood. The receptors come from a woman in her 40s with Graves' ophthalmopathy. The CDR3 runs from the conserved cysteine through the conserved F or W. D genes are given only for firm matches. Clone sizes are given selectively: once, few, many, or a class where the clone is expanded.

j_call: TRBJ1-1; v_call: TRBV6-4; d_call: TRBD1; clone_size: .; cdr3_nt: TGTGCCAGCAGTGATCTTGGCAGGGGGGGGGAAGCTTTCTTT; cdr3_aa: CASSDLGRGGEAFF
j_call: TRBJ1-2; v_call: TRBV12-3/TRBV12-4; d_call: TRBD1; clone_size: many; cdr3_nt: TGTGCCAGCAGTAGCGACAGGGTCCCAACGAACTATGGCTACACCTTC; cdr3_aa: CASSSDRVPTNYGYTF
j_call: TRBJ2-4; v_call: TRBV28; d_call: TRBD1; clone_size: .; cdr3_nt: TGTGCCAGCAGTTTATCCGGGACAGAGAACATTCAGTACTTC; cdr3_aa: CASSLSGTENIQYF
j_call: TRBJ2-1; v_call: TRBV14; d_call: .; clone_size: many; cdr3_nt: TGTGCCAGCAGCCAAGACTGGAAATACAATGAGCAGTTCTTC; cdr3_aa: CASSQDWKYNEQFF
j_call: TRBJ1-6; v_call: TRBV20-1; d_call: TRBD1; clone_size: many; cdr3_nt: TGCAGTGCTACCCGGACAGGAGATTCACCCCTCCACTTT; cdr3_aa: CSATRTGDSPLHF
j_call: TRBJ2-7; v_call: TRBV28; d_call: TRBD2; clone_size: many; cdr3_nt: TGTGCCAGCAGTCGCTCGGGAGGGCCCTACGAGCAGTACTTC; cdr3_aa: CASSRSGGPYEQYF
j_call: TRBJ2-1; v_call: TRBV20-1; d_call: TRBD2; clone_size: few; cdr3_nt: TGCAGTGCTAAAGACCCCTTAGGTCCCGCGGGAGGGGACAATGAGCAGTTCTTC; cdr3_aa: CSAKDPLGPAGGDNEQFF
j_call: TRBJ1-2; v_call: TRBV7-9; d_call: .; clone_size: .; cdr3_nt: TGTGCCAGCAGCCCCACCTTTGGGCGCAGCCATGGCTACACCTTC; cdr3_aa: CASSPTFGRSHGYTF
j_call: TRBJ2-3; v_call: TRBV24-1; d_call: TRBD1; clone_size: many; cdr3_nt: TGTGCCACCAGTGTCAGGGGGTTAGATACGCAGTATTTT; cdr3_aa: CATSVRGLDTQYF
j_call: TRBJ2-6; v_call: TRBV6-1; d_call: .; clone_size: few; cdr3_nt: TGTGCCAGCAGTGTTGTTTTAGGTTCTGGGGCCAACGTCCTGACTTTC; cdr3_aa: CASSVVLGSGANVLTF
j_call: TRBJ2-1; v_call: TRBV2; d_call: .; clone_size: many; cdr3_nt: TGTGCCAGCAGTGACCGGATGGGGATTGCTGAGCAGTTCTTC; cdr3_aa: CASSDRMGIAEQFF
j_call: TRBJ2-2; v_call: TRBV24-1; d_call: .; clone_size: many; cdr3_nt: TGTGCCACCAGTGACGGACCCCCTCGTACGAATACCGGGGAGCTGTTTTTT; cdr3_aa: CATSDGPPRTNTGELFF
j_call: TRBJ1-1; v_call: TRBV18; d_call: .; clone_size: many; cdr3_nt: TGTGCCAGCTCCGGAACTCGGCAGGGGAACACTGAAGCTTTCTTT; cdr3_aa: CASSGTRQGNTEAFF
j_call: TRBJ1-4; v_call: TRBV29-1; d_call: .; clone_size: .; cdr3_nt: TGCAGCGTTGAAGGCGGGGCAGTTGATAATGAAAAACTGTTTTTT; cdr3_aa: CSVEGGAVDNEKLFF
j_call: TRBJ2-7; v_call: TRBV2; d_call: .; clone_size: many; cdr3_nt: TGTGCCAGTAGTAACAGACTCTCCTACGAGCAGTACTTC; cdr3_aa: CASSNRLSYEQYF
j_call: TRBJ2-1; v_call: TRBV20-1; d_call: .; clone_size: many; cdr3_nt: TGCAGTGCTAGAGATTCGAGGAGGGGCCGGGATGAGCAGTTCTTC; cdr3_aa: CSARDSRRGRDEQFF
j_call: TRBJ2-3; v_call: TRBV3-1; d_call: TRBD2; clone_size: .; cdr3_nt: TGTGCCAGCAGCCAAGGTTTAGGACTAGCGGACCGAGATACGCAGTATTTT; cdr3_aa: CASSQGLGLADRDTQYF
j_call: TRBJ1-2; v_call: TRBV14; d_call: .; clone_size: many; cdr3_nt: TGTGCCAGCAGCCGCGAGATTAACTATGGCTACACCTTC; cdr3_aa: CASSREINYGYTF
j_call: TRBJ1-5; v_call: TRBV18; d_call: .; clone_size: .; cdr3_nt: TGTGCCAGCTCACCACATCCTAATCAGCCCCAGCATTTT; cdr3_aa: CASSPHPNQPQHF
j_call: TRBJ2-2; v_call: TRBV12-3/TRBV12-4; d_call: TRBD2; clone_size: many; cdr3_nt: TGTGCCAGCAGTTTTGGGGGGGGTCGGACCGGGGAGCTGTTTTTT; cdr3_aa: CASSFGGGRTGELFF
j_call: TRBJ1-1; v_call: TRBV27; d_call: TRBD1; clone_size: .; cdr3_nt: TGTGCCAGCATGTCAGGACAGGGTTGGGTCGTAGGTACTGAAGCTTTCTTT; cdr3_aa: CASMSGQGWVVGTEAFF
j_call: TRBJ1-1; v_call: TRBV6-5; d_call: TRBD1; clone_size: many; cdr3_nt: TGTGCCAGCAGTTACGAGGGACAGTACACTGAAGCTTTCTTT; cdr3_aa: CASSYEGQYTEAFF
j_call: TRBJ1-2; v_call: TRBV25-1; d_call: .; clone_size: many; cdr3_nt: TGTGCCAGCAGTGAATATGGGCGGAACTATGGCTACACCTTC; cdr3_aa: CASSEYGRNYGYTF
j_call: TRBJ1-5; v_call: TRBV6-2/TRBV6-3; d_call: .; clone_size: .; cdr3_nt: TGTGCCAGCACCCCTGCGGGGGACGAAGTGAGTCAGCCCCAGCATTTT; cdr3_aa: CASTPAGDEVSQPQHF
j_call: TRBJ2-1; v_call: TRBV20-1; d_call: TRBD1; clone_size: many; cdr3_nt: TGCAGTGCCGGGACAGGGAAGTATGAGCAGTTCTTC; cdr3_aa: CSAGTGKYEQFF
j_call: TRBJ2-5; v_call: TRBV6-1; d_call: TRBD2; clone_size: .; cdr3_nt: TGTGCCAGCAGTGAAGAGGCGGGGGGGCTGCCCCAGTACTTC; cdr3_aa: CASSEEAGGLPQYF
j_call: TRBJ2-5; v_call: TRBV25-1; d_call: .; clone_size: .; cdr3_nt: TGTGCCAGCAGTGAATTAGAGACCCAGTACTTC; cdr3_aa: CASSELETQYF
j_call: TRBJ2-3; v_call: TRBV27; d_call: .; clone_size: .; cdr3_nt: TGTGCCAGCCACTCCTATAGGGACCCAACGCAGTATTTT; cdr3_aa: CASHSYRDPTQYF
j_call: TRBJ2-5; v_call: TRBV5-1; d_call: .; clone_size: .; cdr3_nt: TGCGCCAGCAGCTTGATTCCAAGCGCGAAGACCCAGTACTTC; cdr3_aa: CASSLIPSAKTQYF
j_call: TRBJ2-2; v_call: TRBV2; d_call: .; clone_size: many; cdr3_nt: TGTGCCAGCAGTCTGACTGAGAACACCGGGGAGCTGTTTTTT; cdr3_aa: CASSLTENTGELFF
j_call: TRBJ2-3; v_call: TRBV20-1; d_call: .; clone_size: many; cdr3_nt: TGCAGTGCTAGAGTGGGAACTACTAGCACAGATACGCAGTATTTT; cdr3_aa: CSARVGTTSTDTQYF